This TCR beta chain stems from a study of graft-versus-host responses after intestinal transplantation. On the study more broadly: Tacrolimus plus steroids were given to all recipients for 3 to 4 years, preceded by anti-thymocyte globulin induction. Notes on the study in general: Researchers found GvH clones in recipient marrow, and some showed up first in ileum or blood. When patients had graft-donor T cell macrochimerism, their allografts held high graft-versus-host to host-versus-graft clonal ratios.

With regard to this clone: No antigen is known for it.

Produced via immunoSEQ multiplex PCR; TCRdb's table is partial and in-frame only. The repertoire holds approximately 60,000 clones, 85% to 95% seen once, with about 1.7% in the top ten. This sample comprised unstimulated CD8+ T cells sorted from spleen or lymph node cells, obtained before transplant. The clonotype comes from a human donor who was the organ donor for an intestinal transplant.

CDR3 DNA: TGTGCCAGCAGCCTCCGGGACAGTGGATATGGAAACACCATATATTTT. Translation: CASSLRDSGYGNTIYF. This chain connects TRBV7-6 to TRBJ1-3; 7 positions agree with TRBD1. The CDR3 contains 16 residues. The germline V gene has CDR1 SGHVS and CDR2 FNYEAQ. V lost 5 bases and J lost 3; bases outside the gene matches: 10.